The source of this T cell receptor (beta chain) is a study of shared clonotypes between healthy human individuals. Study outcomes and limitations: In having few donors, the study represented limited genetic and exposure-history diversity.

The table came from immunoSEQ multiplex PCR; TCRdb's copy has only in-frame clones and leaves some out. In the table there are 2 million to 2.5 million clones, approximately 95% of which are singletons. CDR3 length: 13 amino acids. Germline assignment: CDR1 LNHDA and CDR2 SQIVND (reference sequence). Deletions cut 4 bases from V and 0 bases from J, with 6 bases between. Note on this clone: The target antigen is unknown.

The chain employs TRBV19 and TRBJ1-1; D gene ambiguous. The TCR originated in a man aged 18 to 30 in good health. Some clones in this sample may be carry-over from other donors' samples. The source material was naive CD4+ T cells from PBMCs. Subset given: CD45RA+ positively selected. This CDR3 reads CASSKNLNTEAFF. The CDR3 nucleotides are TGTGCCAGTAGTAAAAATCTGAACACTGAAGCTTTCTTT.